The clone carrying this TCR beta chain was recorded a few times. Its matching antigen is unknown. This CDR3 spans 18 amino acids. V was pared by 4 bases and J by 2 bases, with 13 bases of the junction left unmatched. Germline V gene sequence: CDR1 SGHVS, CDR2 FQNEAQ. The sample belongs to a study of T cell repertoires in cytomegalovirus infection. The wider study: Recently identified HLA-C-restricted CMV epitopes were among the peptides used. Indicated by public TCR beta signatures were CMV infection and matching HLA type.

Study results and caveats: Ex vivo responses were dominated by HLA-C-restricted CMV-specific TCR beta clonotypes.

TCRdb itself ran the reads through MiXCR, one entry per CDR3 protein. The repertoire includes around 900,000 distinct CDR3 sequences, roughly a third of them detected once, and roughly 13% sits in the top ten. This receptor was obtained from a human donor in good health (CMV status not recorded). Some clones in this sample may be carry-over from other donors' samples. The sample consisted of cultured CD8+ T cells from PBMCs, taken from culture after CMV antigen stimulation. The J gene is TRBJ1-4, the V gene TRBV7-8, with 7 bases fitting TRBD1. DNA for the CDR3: TGTGCCAGCAGCTCCGACAGGGCTCCGGTTGAGACTAATGAAAAACTGTTTTTT. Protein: CASSSDRAPVETNEKLFF.